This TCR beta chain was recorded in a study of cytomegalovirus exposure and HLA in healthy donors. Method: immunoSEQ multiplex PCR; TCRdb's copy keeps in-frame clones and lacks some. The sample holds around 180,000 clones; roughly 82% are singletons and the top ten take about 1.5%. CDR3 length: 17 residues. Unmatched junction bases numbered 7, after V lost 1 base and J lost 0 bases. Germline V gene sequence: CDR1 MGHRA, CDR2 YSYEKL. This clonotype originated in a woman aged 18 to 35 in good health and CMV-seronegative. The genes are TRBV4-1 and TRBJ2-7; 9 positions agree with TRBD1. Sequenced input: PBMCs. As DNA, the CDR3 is TGCGCCAGCAGCCAAGGTCTGCAGGGACAGGGCTCCTACGAGCAGTACTTC. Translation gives CASSQGLQGQGSYEQYF.